A selection of T cell receptor beta chains follows, all from one sample in a study of blood T cell repertoires in COVID-19. Method: immunoSEQ multiplex PCR; TCRdb's copy keeps in-frame clones and lacks some. Of 65,000 to 90,000 clones listed, approximately 83% are singletons. Specimen: peripheral blood. These receptors came from a woman aged 60-75 years with acute or convalescent COVID-19. CDR3s include the opening cysteine and the closing phenylalanine or tryptophan. D genes are given only for firm matches. Clone size is shown for a subset of rows, as once, few, many or a class of expanded clone.

len	abundance	d_gene	j_gene	v_gene	CDR3nt	CDR3aa
13	NA	TRBD2	TRBJ2-7	TRBV7-8	TGTGCAAGTCGGCGGGAGGGCCCCTACGAGCAGTACTTC	CASRREGPYEQYF
15	NA	TRBD1	TRBJ2-3	TRBV28	TGTGCCAGCAAAACACCGACAGGGCTTTTGACTACGCAGTATTTT	CASKTPTGLLTTQYF
16	NA	TRBD2	TRBJ2-1	TRBV5-1	TGCGCCAGCAGCCGACGACTAGCGGGATGGGGGGATGAGCAGTTCTTC	CASSRRLAGWGDEQFF
15	NA	NA	TRBJ2-1	TRBV6-1	TGTGCCAGCAGTGATGTGGGCGGGTGGACCAATGAGCAGTTCTTC	CASSDVGGWTNEQFF
16	NA	TRBD1	TRBJ2-7	TRBV6-6	TGTGCCAGCAGTTACGGTTCGGGACAGGCATCTTACGAGCAGTACTTC	CASSYGSGQASYEQYF
14	NA	NA	TRBJ1-4	TRBV27	TGTGCCAGCAGTTTATATAGCAGGGGAGAAAAACTGTTTTTT	CASSLYSRGEKLFF
16	NA	NA	TRBJ1-3	TRBV9	TGTGCCAGCAGCGTAGATCGGGGGGCGCCTGGAAACACCATATATTTT	CASSVDRGAPGNTIYF
13	NA	NA	TRBJ1-2	TRBV28	TGTGCCAGCAGCCCGTTCCAGCGCTATGGCTACACCTTC	CASSPFQRYGYTF
14	once	NA	TRBJ2-5	TRBV7-7	TGTGCCAGCAGCGTGGCTGGGGAGAAAGAGACCCAGTACTTC	CASSVAGEKETQYF
15	NA	TRBD2	TRBJ2-3	TRBV28	TGTGCCAGCAAGACATACGGGGGGGTTCGGGATACGCAGTATTTT	CASKTYGGVRDTQYF
15	once	TRBD2	TRBJ2-1	TRBV27	TGTGCCAGCAGCGTGGGGAGGGTTTCCTACAATGAGCAGTTCTTC	CASSVGRVSYNEQFF
17	once	NA	TRBJ1-6	TRBV9	TGTGCCAGCAGCGTAGGCCACGGAGGTCAGGGGAATTCACCCCTCCACTTT	CASSVGHGGQGNSPLHF
15	NA	TRBD1	TRBJ2-7	TRBV24-1	TGTGCCACCAGTGATTCGAGGACAGGACTTTACGAGCAGTACTTC	CATSDSRTGLYEQYF
16	NA	TRBD1	TRBJ2-2	TRBV6-5	TGTGCCAGCAGTTCCGGACAGGGGTGGGGGGCCGGGGAGCTGTTTTTT	CASSSGQGWGAGELFF
15	NA	NA	TRBJ1-2	TRBV6-1	TGTGCCAGCAGTGAATACCGGGGGGCTAACTATGGCTACACCTTC	CASSEYRGANYGYTF
16	NA	TRBD1	TRBJ2-4	TRBV28	TGTGCCAGCAGACCCCCCGGGACAGGCAAGGGGGACATTCAGTACTTC	CASRPPGTGKGDIQYF
16	NA	NA	TRBJ2-2	TRBV7-3	TGTGCCAGCAGCTTTTGGGGGCGAGGGCAACCCGGGGAGCTGTTTTTT	CASSFWGRGQPGELFF
17	NA	TRBD1	TRBJ2-2	TRBV5-1	TGCGCCAGCAGCTTGGGACCCGGGACAGGGGAAACCGGGGAGCTGTTTTTT	CASSLGPGTGETGELFF
14	NA	TRBD1	TRBJ2-7	TRBV6-5	TGTGCCAGCAGGCTACAGGGGTTGGGCTACGAGCAGTACTTC	CASRLQGLGYEQYF
15	NA	NA	TRBJ2-7	TRBV7-8	TGTGCCAGCAGCCCACTTAGCGGCTCCTCCTACGAGCAGTACTTC	CASSPLSGSSYEQYF
15	NA	NA	TRBJ1-4	TRBV6-5	TGTGCCAGCAGTTTCAGCCGCCAGCGGGGCGAAAAACTGTTTTTT	CASSFSRQRGEKLFF
15	NA	NA	TRBJ2-5	TRBV5-1	TGCGCCAGCAGCTTGGCCCTCAGTCTCGGGGAGACCCAGTACTTC	CASSLALSLGETQYF
10	NA	NA	TRBJ2-1	TRBV27	TGTGCCAGCGGAGACAGGGAGCAGTTCTTC	CASGDREQFF
15	NA	NA	TRBJ2-2	TRBV18	TGTGCCAGCTCACCACCCAACAGGGCCACCGGGGAGCTGTTTTTT	CASSPPNRATGELFF
18	few	TRBD1	TRBJ1-6	TRBV4-2	TGTGCCAGCAGGGCACTGGGGACAGGGGGTTCCTATAATTCACCCCTCCACTTT	CASRALGTGGSYNSPLHF
11	NA	NA	TRBJ2-2	TRBV3-1/TRBV3-2	TGTGCCAGCAGCTTACGAGGAAAGCTGTTTTTT	CASSLRGKLFF
14	NA	TRBD1	TRBJ1-2	TRBV30	TGTGCCTGGAGTCGGGACAGGCGTCTGGATGGCTACACCTTC	CAWSRDRRLDGYTF
16	few	TRBD1	TRBJ1-5	TRBV7-6	TGTGCCAGCAGCTTAGGGACAGGGGGCAGCAATCAGCCCCAGCATTTT	CASSLGTGGSNQPQHF
10	NA	NA	TRBJ1-2	TRBV6-5	TGTGCCAGCAGTACGACAGGTTTCACCTTC	CASSTTGFTF
15	few	NA	TRBJ1-2	TRBV27	TGTGCCAGCAGCCAGTGGGCAGGGGCCAACTATGGCTACACCTTC	CASSQWAGANYGYTF
16	NA	NA	TRBJ1-2	TRBV7-9	TGTGCCAGCAGCTCCGGAGTCGGGGGTCTGAGCTATGGCTACACCTTC	CASSSGVGGLSYGYTF
14	NA	NA	TRBJ1-1	TRBV5-5	TGTGCCAGCAGCTTGGGCGGCACGTACACTGAAGCTTTCTTT	CASSLGGTYTEAFF
18	NA	NA	TRBJ1-5	TRBV6-1	TGTGCCAGCAGTGAAAATGGTGTTCGCTATCAGGGGCATCAGCCCCAGCATTTT	CASSENGVRYQGHQPQHF
14	NA	NA	TRBJ2-5	TRBV5-4	TGTGCCAGCAGCTTACTCGACAGCCAAGGGACCCAGTACTTC	CASSLLDSQGTQYF
19	NA	TRBD2	TRBJ2-3	TRBV9	TGTGCCAGCAGCCCCTCCCTGGTTCACGAGGGAGGGCCTTCAGATACGCAGTATTTT	CASSPSLVHEGGPSDTQYF
17	NA	TRBD2	TRBJ2-7	TRBV14	TGTGCCAGCAGCCACCGTCAGACTAGCGGGATACGATACGAGCAGTACTTC	CASSHRQTSGIRYEQYF
13	once	NA	TRBJ1-1	TRBV7-3	TGTGCCAGCAGCTTCGGCCCCGGGACTGAAGCTTTCTTT	CASSFGPGTEAFF
15	once	NA	TRBJ2-7	TRBV7-9	TGTGCCAGCAGACCCCCTGCGGTTGGAACCTACGAGCAGTACTTC	CASRPPAVGTYEQYF
14	NA	NA	TRBJ1-2	TRBV2	TGTGCCAGCAGTTCCACCGGGAACTCATATGGCTACACCTTC	CASSSTGNSYGYTF
15	NA	TRBD2	TRBJ2-2	TRBV6-5	TGTGCCAGCATCGGGGGGGGAGTAGGGACCGGGGAGCTGTTTTTT	CASIGGGVGTGELFF
16	NA	NA	TRBJ1-5	TRBV6-1	TGTGCCAGCAGTGAAGCCCGGGGGAGGGGCAATCAGCCCCAGCATTTT	CASSEARGRGNQPQHF
14	NA	TRBD1	TRBJ1-2	TRBV6-5	TGTGCCAGCAGTTACTCGAACAGGGGATGGGGCTACACCTTC	CASSYSNRGWGYTF
13	NA	NA	TRBJ1-4	TRBV2	TGTGCCAGCATGCGGGGGACTAATGAAAAACTGTTTTTT	CASMRGTNEKLFF
15	NA	NA	TRBJ2-3	TRBV7-8	TGTGCCAGCACCTTAAATAGCGGCGGCACAGATACGCAGTATTTT	CASTLNSGGTDTQYF
13	NA	TRBD1	TRBJ1-2	TRBV29-1	TGCAGCGTTGCGGGACAGCCCCGCTATGGCTACACCTTC	CSVAGQPRYGYTF
14	NA	TRBD2	TRBJ2-1	TRBV18	TGTGCCAGCTCACTTGGACTAGCGGGGTATGAGCAGTTCTTC	CASSLGLAGYEQFF
15	NA	NA	TRBJ1-5	TRBV28	TGTGCCAGCAGTTTACAGGGGATCGGCAATCAGCCCCAGCATTTT	CASSLQGIGNQPQHF
13	NA	TRBD1	TRBJ2-3	TRBV6-1	TGTGCCAGCAGTGATCGGGACAGGGGTACGCAGTATTTT	CASSDRDRGTQYF
13	NA	NA	TRBJ2-5	TRBV7-9	TGTGCCAGCAGCCTTTATCAGGGAGAGACCCAGTACTTC	CASSLYQGETQYF
15	NA	TRBD1	TRBJ2-4	TRBV3-1/TRBV3-2	TGTGCCAGCAGCCTTACGACAGGGGTTGTGAACATTCAGTACTTC	CASSLTTGVVNIQYF
15	NA	NA	TRBJ1-2	TRBV7-2	TGTGCCAGCAGCTTAGACAGGAAGGGGAACTATGGCTACACCTTC	CASSLDRKGNYGYTF
17	NA	TRBD1	TRBJ1-4	TRBV19	TGTGCCAGTTCCGCACTCCCACTCGGGACAGGGAATGAAAAACTGTTTTTT	CASSALPLGTGNEKLFF
18	NA	TRBD2	TRBJ2-3	TRBV30	TGTGCCTGGACGGGACTAGCGGGGGGGTCAACCGGCACAGATACGCAGTATTTT	CAWTGLAGGSTGTDTQYF
14	NA	NA	TRBJ2-3	TRBV7-3	TGTGCCAGCAGCTTTAGCGGTGGAGCGGGTACGCAGTATTTT	CASSFSGGAGTQYF